The TCR beta chain described here comes from a study of T cell responses to AZD1222 COVID-19 vaccine. Study as a whole: Pooling of second doses given at about 4 or about 12 weeks was done.

Data came from immunoSEQ multiplex PCR; TCRdb stores just in-frame clones and leaves some out. The data show some 150,000 clones, 92% seen once. To note about this clone: Its antigen is unknown.

V lost 6 bases to trimming and J lost 4 bases, with 10 bases between them. The CDR3 extends over 13 amino acids. Study-level points and caveats: Nearly half of the spike-specific TCRs reportedly recognize variant regions that carry no mutations. Among AZD1222 vaccinees, only six or seven were seropositive at baseline. Mapped onto spike, vaccine-associated CD4 TCRs spanned it and were dominant at 160-218 and 743-854.

The TCR originated in an adult in good health. The genes are TRBV12-3 or TRBV12-4 and TRBJ1-3; D unclear. The sample consisted of peripheral blood, taken on day 0 of AZD1222 vaccination. The CDR3 reads CASSGLWGNTIYF. The CDR3 region has the DNA TGTGCCAGCAGCGGGCTCTGGGGAAACACCATATATTTT.